This T cell receptor beta chain was documented in a study of blood T cell repertoires in COVID-19. Clones were read by immunoSEQ multiplex PCR, and TCRdb kept only the in-frame ones, dropping some. This sample has roughly 180,000 clones, with approximately 85% found just once. V was cut by 4 bases and J by 5 bases, with 15 bases left in between. The V gene's germline CDR1 is MDHEN and CDR2 SYDVKM. The CDR3 length is 15 residues. The TCR was taken from a woman aged 60-70 years with acute or convalescent COVID-19. The sequenced sample was peripheral blood. The gene calls are TRBV28 and TRBJ2-1; D perhaps matches TRBD1 (5 bases). CDR3 in amino acids: CASSSLQGWDNEQFF. The DNA of the CDR3 is TGTGCCAGCAGTTCCCTCCAGGGTTGGGACAATGAGCAGTTCTTC.